Presented here are 21 T cell receptor beta chains from one specimen sequenced in a study of cytomegalovirus exposure and HLA in healthy donors. Vbeta (60) and Jbeta (13) primers were used in the PCR. Assay used: immunoSEQ multiplex PCR; TCRdb lists only in-frame clones, some missing. The data contain about 190,000 clones, roughly 80% of them singletons. The specimen sequenced was PBMCs. These receptors all stem from a woman aged 25 to 39 in good health and CMV-seropositive.

This chain connects TRBV15 to TRBJ2-5; maybe TRBD2 (5 bases). The CDR3 runs 17 residues. Trimming removed 3 bases from V and 10 bases from J, with 27 bases in between. CDR1 and CDR2 from the germline V gene are LNHNV and YYDKDF (reference sequence). For the CDR3, the DNA is TGTGCCACCAGCAGCGCGAGGGCTCTGAGACCCCTTGAGGTCCAGTACTTC. It is translated as CATSSARALRPLEVQYF.

The chain uses TRBV29-1 and TRBJ1-2; 10 nucleotides agree with TRBD1. Germline CDR1 and CDR2: SQVTM and ANQGSEA. V lost 4 bases, J lost 6 bases, and 5 bases stayed unmatched. The CDR3 extends over 13 amino acids. The chain's CDR3 is CSVVGQGIHGYTF. The CDR3 nucleotides read TGCAGCGTTGTGGGACAGGGGATTCATGGCTACACCTTC.

The chain carries TRBV5-1 and TRBJ2-5, with 9 bases fitting TRBD1. The trim removed 2 bases at V and 2 bases at J, leaving 1 base unmatched. The CDR3 extends over 14 amino acids. Germline V gene sequence: CDR1 SGHRS, CDR2 YFSETQ. The CDR3 region is CASSFDRGQETQYF. Written as DNA, the CDR3 is TGCGCCAGCAGCTTTGACAGGGGGCAAGAGACCCAGTACTTC.

CDR3 loop: CASTKRLAGEETQYF. CDR3 coding DNA: TGCGCCAGCACAAAACGACTAGCGGGGGAAGAGACCCAGTACTTC. V is TRBV5-1 and J is TRBJ2-5; TRBD2 agrees at 12 bases. With 6 bases clipped from V and 3 bases from J, the junction kept 6 bases outside the gene matches. Germline V gene sequence: CDR1 SGHRS, CDR2 YFSETQ. CDR3 length equals 15 residues. Together with reference TRBV5-1 and TRBJ2-5, the CDR3 gives the full variable domain: KAGVTQTPRYLIKTRGQQVTLSCSPISGHRSVSWYQQTPGQGLQFLFEYFSETQRNKGNFPGRFSGRQFSNSRSEMNVSTLELGDSALYLCASTKRLAGEETQYFGPGTRLLVL.

The V gene is TRBV29-1, the J gene TRBJ1-1; unclear D gene. V shed 7 bases and J shed 1 base, with 10 bases lying between them. This CDR3 has 12 residues. CDR1 and CDR2 from the germline V gene are SQVTM and ANQGSEA. The DNA for the CDR3 is TGCAGCGCCGGCGGTCGGAACACTGAAGCTTTCTTT. Amino acid sequence: CSAGGRNTEAFF. Supplemented by reference TRBV29-1 and TRBJ1-1, the full variable domain reads SAVISQKPSRDICQRGTSLTIQCQVDSQVTMMFWYRQQPGQSLTLIATANQGSEATYESGFVIDKFPISRPNLTFSTLTVSNMSPEDSSIYLCSAGGRNTEAFFGQGTRLTVV.

The chain combines TRBV5-1 with TRBJ2-7; 8 bases are shared with TRBD1. CDR1 and CDR2 (germline): SGHRS, YFSETQ. The CDR3 is 15 amino acids. The J segment lost 0 bases and the V segment lost 4 bases, leaving 6 bases of the junction unmatched. The CDR3 spells CASSPTTGVSYEQYF. CDR3 in DNA: TGCGCCAGCAGCCCGACGACAGGGGTCTCCTACGAGCAGTACTTC.

The rearrangement joins TRBV2 to TRBJ1-5; D may be TRBD1 (6 bases). This CDR3 has 15 amino acids. Germline V gene data show CDR1 as SNHLY and CDR2 as FYNNEI. With 9 bases removed from V and 6 bases from J, the gap between germline ends came to 21 bases. CDR3 amino acids: CASRNPGHMAQPQHF. CDR3 DNA: TGTGCCAGTCGGAATCCGGGACATATGGCTCAGCCCCAGCATTTT.

This chain connects TRBV6-1 to TRBJ2-5; TRBD2 matches 7 bases. The CDR3 has 15 residues. Per germline, CDR1 MNHNS and CDR2 SASEGT. V lost 3 bases and J lost 4; bases outside the gene matches: 8. CDR3 DNA: TGTGCCAGCAGTGAGGAGACTAGCTTCGGAGAGACCCAGTACTTC. Residues: CASSEETSFGETQYF.

The chain is built from TRBV11-2 and TRBJ2-5; 13 bases are shared with TRBD2. The CDR3 is made up of 17 amino acids. Trimming removed 4 bases from V and 1 base from J; junction bases left unmatched: 6. CDR1 SGHAT and CDR2 FQNNGV come from the germline V gene. Here the CDR3 DNA reads TGTGCCAGCAGCTCCCAGGGACTAGCGGGGTTCCAAGAGACCCAGTACTTC. Encoded protein: CASSSQGLAGFQETQYF. The full variable domain, completed using reference TRBV11-2 and TRBJ2-5, is EAGVAQSPRYKIIEKRQSVAFWCNPISGHATLYWYQQILGQGPKLLIQFQNNGVVDDSQLPKDRFSAERLKGVDSTLKIQPAKLEDSAVYLCASSSQGLAGFQETQYFGPGTRLLVL.

The chain employs TRBV4-1 and TRBJ1-1; 12 bases are a match to TRBD1. Trimming removed 4 bases from V and 6 bases from J; junction bases left unmatched: 9. Germline CDR1 reads MGHRA; CDR2 reads YSYEKL. The CDR3 totals 16 residues. In DNA form, the CDR3 reads TGCGCCAGCAGCCTACCCGGGGACAGGGGGCATCCTGAAGCTTTCTTT. It yields the protein CASSLPGDRGHPEAFF.

V usage is TRBV5-5 and J usage is TRBJ2-5; a possible D gene is TRBD1 (6 bases). The J call is in doubt because the DNA end fits TRBJ2-7 better. This CDR3 region has 15 residues. Germline CDR1 SGHKS, CDR2 YYEKEE (reference sequence). As DNA, the CDR3 is TGTGCCAGCAGCACCAGGACAGACGTCTCCTACGAGCAGTACTTC. Amino acids: CASSTRTDVSYEQYF.

The chain has TRBV18 and TRBJ1-2, with 8 bases that match TRBD1. This CDR3 has 17 residues. Looked up from germline, CDR1 is KGHSH and CDR2 is LQKENI. V lost 4 bases, J lost 6 bases, and 16 bases stayed unmatched. The DNA for the CDR3 is TGTGCCAGCTCACGAAACGACCGGGACAGGCCTGCACATGGCTACACCTTC. Protein product: CASSRNDRDRPAHGYTF.

This sequence joins TRBV19 and TRBJ2-2; 7 bases match TRBD2. V was pared by 7 bases and J by 1 base, with 9 bases of the junction left unmatched. CDR1 is LNHDA and CDR2 is SQIVND in the germline V gene (reference sequence). This CDR3 comprises 16 residues. The CDR3 nucleotides are TGTGCCAGTACCGTACGGGCTAGCGGGAACACCGGGGAGCTGTTTTTT. It specifies CASTVRASGNTGELFF.

The chain couples TRBV19 to TRBJ2-1; 7 bases map to TRBD2. This CDR3 spans 13 amino acids. V lost 5 bases, J lost 14 bases, and 12 bases stayed unmatched. CDR1 and CDR2 (germline): LNHDA, SQIVND (reference sequence). CDR3 loop: CASSATGTKNKFF. DNA for the CDR3: TGTGCCAGTAGTGCCACCGGGACTAAGAACAAGTTCTTC.

The V call is TRBV4-2, the J call TRBJ2-7, with 8 nucleotides matching TRBD1. V trimming: 0 bases; J trimming: 3 bases; junction bases outside the gene matches: 4. CDR3 size: 15 residues. CDR1 LGHNA and CDR2 YNFKEQ come from the germline V gene. CDR3 bases: TGTGCCAGCAGCCAAGACGGGACAGGACTCTACGAGCAGTACTTC. It is translated as CASSQDGTGLYEQYF.

The count of this clone is one. The chain employs TRBV18 and TRBJ1-2; 8 bases fit TRBD1. The CDR3 length is 15 residues. J gave up 4 bases and V 3 bases, and 7 bases lay outside the gene matches. Germline V gene sequence: CDR1 KGHSH, CDR2 LQKENI. CDR3 sequence reads: CASSPMDRASYGYTF. In nucleotides, the CDR3 is TGTGCCAGCTCACCCATGGACAGGGCCAGCTATGGCTACACCTTC. Combining the CDR3 with reference TRBV18 and TRBJ1-2 gives the whole variable domain NAGVMQNPRHLVRRRGQEARLRCSPMKGHSHVYWYRQLPEEGLKFMVYLQKENIIDESGMPKERFSAEFPKEGPSILRIQQVVRGDSAAYFCASSPMDRASYGYTFGSGTRLTVV.

The chain uses TRBV27 and TRBJ2-2, with 7 bases aligning to TRBD1. V lost 5 bases and J lost 5; bases outside the gene matches: 5. Per germline, CDR1 MNHEY and CDR2 SMNVEV (reference sequence). CDR3 length: 14 amino acids. CDR3 sequence reads: CASSPGTATGELFF. CDR3 nucleotides: TGTGCCAGCAGTCCCGGGACAGCTACCGGGGAGCTGTTTTTT.

V gene TRBV19 combines with J gene TRBJ1-4, with D perhaps matching TRBD1 (5 bases). The CDR3 loop spans 15 amino acids. V lost 1 base, J lost 6 bases, and 12 bases lay in between. CDR1 LNHDA and CDR2 SQIVND come from the germline V gene (reference sequence). CDR3 nucleotides: TGTGCCAGTAGTATAGGAGGGACTACCCATGAAAAACTGTTTTTT. This gives the protein CASSIGGTTHEKLFF.

The gene calls are TRBV11-3 and TRBJ2-5; a weak D match, TRBD1 (5 bases). Trimming cost V 2 bases and J 5 bases, with 9 bases left between them. The length of the CDR3 is 13 residues. Per the germline V gene, CDR1 is SGHNT and CDR2 is YENEEA. This chain's CDR3 is CASSLQGRETQYF. CDR3 coding DNA: TGTGCCAGCAGCTTACAGGGAAGGGAGACCCAGTACTTC.

The CDR3 DNA follows: TGTGCCAGCAGTTATATAGTAGCCTCTAGCACAGATACGCAGTATTTT. As protein: CASSYIVASSTDTQYF. V usage is TRBV6-5 and J usage is TRBJ2-3; D is unresolved. Trimming removed 3 bases from V and 0 bases from J, with 13 bases in between. The CDR3 totals 16 residues. The germline gives CDR1 MNHEY, CDR2 SVGAGI.

CDR3 protein: CAWRNRDSPNYGYTF. The CDR3 DNA reads as TGTGCCTGGAGGAACCGGGACAGCCCTAACTATGGCTACACCTTC. This sequence joins TRBV30 and TRBJ1-2; 7 bases line up with TRBD1. V was clipped by 3 bases and J by 0 bases; unmatched bases: 7. Germline CDR1 reads GTSNPN; CDR2 reads SVGIG (reference sequence). The CDR3 contains 15 residues.